A selection of T cell receptor beta chains follows, all from one sample in a study of OX40 agonist ivuxolimab in advanced cancers. Assay: immunoSEQ multiplex PCR; the TCRdb copy retains only in-frame clones and omits some. Among about 100,000 clones listed, 75% to 95% were seen once. This material consisted of CD4+ or CD8+ T cells sorted from blood, taken in a trial of the OX40 agonist ivuxolimab. These receptors originate from an adult with an advanced solid tumor such as melanoma, head and neck, liver or kidney cancer. CDR3s leave out the opening cysteine and the closing phenylalanine or tryptophan. A D gene is named only where the DNA matches it firmly. Clone size is stated in some rows and not others, as once, few, many or a class when expanded.

CDR3: ASSEMVVMGEQF
D: NA
length: 12
V: TRBV6-1
size: NA

CDR3: ASSYGGEAPNTEAF
D: NA
length: 14
V: TRBV6-6
size: NA

CDR3: ASSFSGPTGELF
D: NA
length: 12
V: TRBV28
size: NA

CDR3: ASSEAPEIVETQY
D: NA
length: 13
V: TRBV6-1
size: NA

CDR3: ASSLAKRGVDEQY
D: TRBD2
length: 13
V: TRBV5-4
size: NA

CDR3: AWRRNPYETQY
D: NA
length: 11
V: TRBV30
size: NA

CDR3: ASSKEPGTSTYSGANVLT
D: NA
length: 18
V: TRBV21-1
size: NA

CDR3: AIRADPYNEQF
D: NA
length: 11
V: TRBV10-3
size: NA

CDR3: ASSLHRGRTEAF
D: TRBD1
length: 12
V: TRBV14
size: NA

CDR3: ASSLTYPSSGNTIY
D: NA
length: 14
V: TRBV5-5
size: NA

CDR3: ASSTPLGGRRRNEQF
D: NA
length: 15
V: TRBV19
size: NA

CDR3: ASSEGQRGYEQY
D: NA
length: 12
V: TRBV19
size: NA

CDR3: ASSPFSYEQY
D: NA
length: 10
V: TRBV2
size: NA

CDR3: ASSIRGTRNNEQF
D: NA
length: 13
V: TRBV19
size: NA

CDR3: ASSPSYEQY
D: NA
length: 9
V: TRBV2
size: NA

CDR3: ASSLESEAF
D: NA
length: 9
V: TRBV7-9
size: NA

CDR3: ASSLSIAQNEQF
D: NA
length: 12
V: TRBV5-1
size: once

CDR3: ASSVAGVTETQY
D: NA
length: 12
V: TRBV9
size: NA

CDR3: ASSLSNGGNSPLH
D: NA
length: 13
V: TRBV27
size: NA

CDR3: ASSEAGGWGSPTEQY
D: NA
length: 15
V: TRBV6-1
size: NA

CDR3: ASSQAGRLKRDEQF
D: NA
length: 14
V: TRBV4-3
size: NA

CDR3: ATRQGLGNEQF
D: TRBD1
length: 11
V: TRBV6-5
size: NA

CDR3: ASSPNQGADIQY
D: TRBD1
length: 12
V: TRBV7-2
size: NA

CDR3: ASSLPTDLYGYT
D: NA
length: 12
V: TRBV5-8
size: NA

CDR3: AWRLGVTGELF
D: NA
length: 11
V: TRBV30
size: NA

CDR3: ASSSPGQGGGELF
D: NA
length: 13
V: TRBV28
size: NA

CDR3: ASSLAAGTNYGYT
D: NA
length: 13
V: TRBV5-1
size: once

CDR3: ASSQVDLITYNEQF
D: NA
length: 14
V: TRBV4-1
size: NA

CDR3: ASSVTSGKSNEQF
D: TRBD2
length: 13
V: TRBV7-9
size: NA

CDR3: ASSLVGQGYEQY
D: TRBD1
length: 12
V: TRBV5-1
size: NA

CDR3: ASSLKGATNEKLF
D: NA
length: 13
V: TRBV6-6
size: NA

CDR3: ASSRAFQETQY
D: NA
length: 11
V: TRBV4-1
size: NA

CDR3: SAEGLAGVVGEQF
D: TRBD2
length: 13
V: TRBV29-1
size: NA

CDR3: ASSQDKGFVFYEQF
D: NA
length: 14
V: TRBV4-3
size: NA

CDR3: ASSLSGRLYNEQF
D: TRBD2
length: 13
V: TRBV28
size: NA

CDR3: ASSIGTVNQPQH
D: NA
length: 12
V: TRBV19
size: NA

CDR3: ASKGRTGLARVSEQF
D: NA
length: 15
V: TRBV28
size: NA